The 7 T cell receptor beta chains below were found in one sample sequenced in a study of T cells in Graves' hyperthyroidism and ophthalmopathy. Authors of the study amplified TCR beta CDR3 regions from RNA transcripts. HTBI primers were the set used in a first-round RT-PCR of the TCR CDR3. TCRdb re-derived calls from the multiplex PCR reads in MiXCR, one entry per CDR3 protein. The table shows more than 45,000 distinct CDR3 sequences, with roughly 49% occurring only once. Sequenced input: blood. These receptors all come from a woman aged 25 to 45 with Graves' ophthalmopathy.

In its sample, this clonotype was seen many times. V usage is TRBV28 and J usage is TRBJ2-7; a possible D gene is TRBD2 (5 bases). From germline, CDR1 is MDHEN and CDR2 SYDVKM. The length of the CDR3 is 14 residues. With 7 bases removed from V and 2 bases from J, the gap between germline ends came to 15 bases. The CDR3 sequence is CASTRGGGAYEQYF. CDR3 in DNA: TGTGCCAGCACCAGAGGTGGAGGAGCCTACGAGCAGTACTTC.

This clonotype was seen many times. The chain has TRBV10-1 and TRBJ2-3; the D is unclear. Germline lookup yields CDR1 WNHNN and CDR2 SYGVQD (reference sequence). The germline V and J ends were trimmed by 2 bases and 0 bases, with 9 bases remaining between them. CDR3 length equals 15 residues. DNA for the CDR3: TGCGCCAGCAGTGAGACCCAACTCAGCACAGATACGCAGTATTTT. Translating it yields CASSETQLSTDTQYF.

By frequency in the sample, this clonotype is medium-sized. The chain links TRBV7-9 to TRBJ1-5, with 9 bases identical to TRBD1. Germline V gives CDR1 SEHNR, CDR2 FQNEAQ (reference sequence). The length of the CDR3 is 15 residues. The V and J ends lost 5 bases and 2 bases, in that order; junction bases with no gene match: 4. The CDR3 region is CASSGTGPGNQPQHF. Here the CDR3 DNA reads TGTGCCAGCAGCGGGACAGGGCCGGGCAATCAGCCCCAGCATTTT.

This clonotype occurred once. The CDR3 does not close with the conserved phenylalanine or tryptophan, likely indicating a read error. The V and J genes are TRBV14 and TRBJ2-1, with D unclear. Trimming shortened V by 4 bases and J by 7 bases, and 8 bases separated the two germline ends. Germline V lookup: CDR1 SGHDN, CDR2 FVKESK. The CDR3 extends over 12 amino acids. The CDR3 reads CASSPLGNEQFL. CDR3 DNA: TGTGCCAGCAGCCCCCTAGGAAATGAGCAGTTCCTC.

This clonotype was observed many times. The rearrangement joins TRBV9 to TRBJ1-2; 10 positions agree with TRBD1. The CDR3 has 16 amino acids. Germline CDR1 reads SGDLS; CDR2 reads YYNGEE. V was pared by 3 bases and J by 5 bases, with 10 bases of the junction left unmatched. The CDR3 reads CASSASTGGGGYGYTF. The CDR3 DNA reads as TGTGCCAGCAGCGCTTCGACAGGGGGCGGTGGATATGGCTACACCTTC.

This chain connects TRBV12-3 or TRBV12-4 to TRBJ2-1, with TRBD2 matching over 9 bases. This CDR3 is 15 amino acids long. V trimming: 6 bases; J trimming: 10 bases; junction bases outside the gene matches: 13. In DNA form, the CDR3 reads TGTGCCAGCAGACGCCGGACTAGCGCGAGTGAGGAGCAGTTCTTC. Its translation: CASRRRTSASEEQFF.

This clonotype was observed at least ten times. The V gene is TRBV9, the J gene TRBJ2-2; 9 nucleotides align to TRBD1. The CDR3 is 17 amino acids. The germline CDR1 and CDR2 sequences are SGDLS and YYNGEE. V shed 4 bases and J 6 bases; nucleotides not matched to a gene: 13. The CDR3 protein is CASSLTTGGLSAGELFF. DNA for the CDR3: TGTGCCAGCAGCCTTACGACAGGGGGGTTGAGTGCCGGGGAGCTGTTTTTT.